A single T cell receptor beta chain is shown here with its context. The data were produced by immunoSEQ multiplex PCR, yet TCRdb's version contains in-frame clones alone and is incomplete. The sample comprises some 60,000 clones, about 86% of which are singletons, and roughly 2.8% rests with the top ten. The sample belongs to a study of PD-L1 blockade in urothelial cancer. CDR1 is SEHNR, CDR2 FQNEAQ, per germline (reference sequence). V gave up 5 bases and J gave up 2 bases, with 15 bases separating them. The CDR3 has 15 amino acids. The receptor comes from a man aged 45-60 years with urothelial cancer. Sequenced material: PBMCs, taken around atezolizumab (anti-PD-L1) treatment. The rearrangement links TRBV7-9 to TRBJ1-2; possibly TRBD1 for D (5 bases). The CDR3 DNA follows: TGTGCCAGCAGCCCACCCAGGGTTGGAAACTATGGCTACACCTTC. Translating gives CASSPPRVGNYGYTF.